What follows is one T cell receptor beta chain and its context. Only in-frame clones appear in the TCRdb table, and some are missing; sequencing was by immunoSEQ multiplex PCR. The table lists roughly 120,000 clones, roughly 87% of them singletons. This sample stems from a study of blood T cell repertoires in COVID-19. The CDR3 is 13 residues long. Germline V CDR1 and CDR2: SGHVS, FNYEAQ. With 1 base removed from V and 8 bases from J, the gap between germline ends came to 8 bases. This TCR was recovered from a human donor in a cohort sampled during active COVID-19. The rearrangement joins TRBV7-6 to TRBJ1-4; tentatively, D is TRBD1 (6 bases). Sequenced material: peripheral blood. The DNA of the CDR3 is TGTGCCAGCAGCTTAGATCAGGGGGAAAAACTGTTTTTT. It encodes CASSLDQGEKLFF.